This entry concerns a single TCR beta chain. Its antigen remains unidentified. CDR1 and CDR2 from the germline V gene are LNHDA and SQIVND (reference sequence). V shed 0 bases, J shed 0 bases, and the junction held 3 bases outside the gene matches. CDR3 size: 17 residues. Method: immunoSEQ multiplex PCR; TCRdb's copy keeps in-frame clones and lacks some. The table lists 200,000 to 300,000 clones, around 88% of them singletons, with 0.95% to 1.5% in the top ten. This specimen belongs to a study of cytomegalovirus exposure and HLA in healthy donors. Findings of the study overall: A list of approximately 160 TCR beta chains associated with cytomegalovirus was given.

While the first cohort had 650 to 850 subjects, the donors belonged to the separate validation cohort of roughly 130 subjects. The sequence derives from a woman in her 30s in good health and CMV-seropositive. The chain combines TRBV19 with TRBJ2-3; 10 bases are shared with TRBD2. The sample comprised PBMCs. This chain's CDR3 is CASSIELAGTSTDTQYF. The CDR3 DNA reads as TGTGCCAGTAGTATAGAACTAGCGGGGACTAGCACAGATACGCAGTATTTT.